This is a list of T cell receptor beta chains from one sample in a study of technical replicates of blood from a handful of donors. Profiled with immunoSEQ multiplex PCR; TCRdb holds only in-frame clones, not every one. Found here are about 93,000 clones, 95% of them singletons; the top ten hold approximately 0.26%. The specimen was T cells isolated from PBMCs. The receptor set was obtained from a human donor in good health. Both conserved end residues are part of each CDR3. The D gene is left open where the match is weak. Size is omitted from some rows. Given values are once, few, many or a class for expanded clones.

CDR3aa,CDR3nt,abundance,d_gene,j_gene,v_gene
CASSPRDLYQETQYF,TGTGCCAGCAGCCCTCGGGATTTGTACCAAGAGACCCAGTACTTC,-,-,TRBJ2-5,TRBV11-2
CASSLYSGVNGYTF,TGTGCCAGCAGTTTATACTCGGGAGTGAATGGCTACACCTTC,-,-,TRBJ1-2,TRBV28
CASTSSGTGGSYEQYF,TGTGCCAGCACCTCCTCCGGGACAGGGGGCTCCTACGAGCAGTACTTC,-,TRBD1,TRBJ2-7,TRBV28
CASIPTYRWDRAYEQYF,TGTGCCAGCATTCCGACGTACCGGTGGGACAGGGCCTACGAGCAGTACTTC,once,TRBD1,TRBJ2-7,TRBV9
CVRTYGDTPSNQPQHF,TGTGTCAGGACCTACGGGGACACACCCAGCAATCAGCCCCAGCATTTT,-,-,TRBJ1-5,TRBV7-5
CASSLIPGTGGLSYEQYF,TGTGCCAGCAGTCTCATCCCCGGGACAGGGGGCCTCTCCTACGAGCAGTACTTC,-,TRBD1,TRBJ2-7,TRBV28
CASKISSGNTDTQYF,TGTGCCAGCAAGATCTCTAGCGGGAACACAGATACGCAGTATTTT,-,TRBD2,TRBJ2-3,TRBV2
CASSLTSGTYNEQFF,TGTGCCAGCAGTTTGACTAGCGGGACTTACAATGAGCAGTTCTTC,-,TRBD2,TRBJ2-1,TRBV6-1
CASSFQEGRNTEAFF,TGTGCCAGCAGTTTTCAAGAGGGCCGGAACACTGAAGCTTTCTTT,-,-,TRBJ1-1,TRBV28
CASSLAGAGEQYF,TGTGCCAGCAGCTTAGCGGGGGCTGGGGAGCAGTACTTC,-,-,TRBJ2-7,TRBV7-2
CASKTGQGNYGYTF,TGTGCCAGTAAGACGGGACAGGGGAACTATGGCTACACCTTC,-,TRBD1,TRBJ1-2,TRBV19
CASSSPTGGANEKLFF,TGTGCCAGCAGTTCCCCCACAGGGGGGGCTAATGAAAAACTGTTTTTT,-,TRBD1,TRBJ1-4,TRBV6-5
CASSGGSNEQFF,TGTGCCAGTAGTGGCGGGAGCAATGAGCAGTTCTTC,-,TRBD2,TRBJ2-1,TRBV19
CASSLVGRAPTDTQYF,TGCGCCAGCAGCTTGGTTGGGCGTGCCCCCACAGATACGCAGTATTTT,-,-,TRBJ2-3,TRBV5-1
CASSIWAGRTGELFF,TGTGCCAGTAGTATCTGGGCGGGAAGGACCGGGGAGCTGTTTTTT,-,-,TRBJ2-2,TRBV19
CASRRAGDGNTIYF,TGTGCCAGCAGGAGGGCAGGGGATGGAAACACCATATATTTT,-,-,TRBJ1-3,TRBV7-8
CASSLGPGQGTGANVLTF,TGTGCCAGCAGCTTAGGTCCGGGACAGGGGACTGGGGCCAACGTCCTGACTTTC,-,TRBD1,TRBJ2-6,TRBV7-2
CASSFPLTGYGYTF,TGTGCCAGCAGCTTCCCCCTGACAGGGTATGGCTACACCTTC,-,TRBD1,TRBJ1-2,TRBV5-6
CASSPVGTEAFF,TGCGCCAGCAGCCCCGTCGGGACTGAAGCTTTCTTT,-,-,TRBJ1-1,TRBV5-1
CASSVAEGSVTGELFF,TGTGCCAGCAGCGTAGCTGAGGGATCAGTCACCGGGGAGCTGTTTTTT,-,-,TRBJ2-2,TRBV9
CASSLYLAGGVSGELFF,TGCGCCAGCAGCCTCTATCTAGCGGGGGGAGTAAGCGGGGAACTGTTTTTT,-,TRBD2,TRBJ2-2,TRBV5-1
CASSRGSAPSWEQYF,TGTGCCAGCAGTCGAGGATCGGCCCCGTCGTGGGAGCAGTACTTC,-,-,TRBJ2-7,TRBV7-2